The TCR beta chain under discussion was sequenced for a study of cytomegalovirus exposure and HLA in healthy donors. Study-wide results and limits: Some V segments, including TRBV6-2 and TRBV6-3, were excluded as indistinguishable.

Turning to this clone: The antigen is unknown.

Primers: 60 Vbeta forward and 13 Jbeta reverse. Assay: immunoSEQ multiplex PCR; the TCRdb copy retains only in-frame clones and omits some. Of a few hundred thousand clones listed, approximately 80% are singletons. CDR1 and CDR2 (germline): MNHEY, SMNVEV (reference sequence). The V end was cut by 5 bases, the J end by 4 bases, with 12 bases between. The CDR3 totals 15 residues. V is TRBV27 and J is TRBJ2-6; D possibly corresponds to TRBD1 (6 bases). Sequenced input: PBMCs. The origin of this receptor is a girl aged 5-17 years in good health and CMV-seronegative. CDR3 in DNA: TGTGCCAGCAGTCCTCACAGGGCCGGGGCCAACGTCCTGACTTTC. This sequence encodes CASSPHRAGANVLTF.